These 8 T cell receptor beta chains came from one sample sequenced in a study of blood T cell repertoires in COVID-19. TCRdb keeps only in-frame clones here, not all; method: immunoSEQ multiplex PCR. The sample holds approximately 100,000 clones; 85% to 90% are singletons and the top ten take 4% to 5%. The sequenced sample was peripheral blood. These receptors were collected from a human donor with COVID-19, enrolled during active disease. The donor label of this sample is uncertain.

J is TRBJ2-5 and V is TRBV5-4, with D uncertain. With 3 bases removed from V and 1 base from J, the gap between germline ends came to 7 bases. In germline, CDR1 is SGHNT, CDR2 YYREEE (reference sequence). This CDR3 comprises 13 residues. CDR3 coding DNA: TGTGCCAGCAGCTCGAGTGTCCAAGAGACCCAGTACTTC. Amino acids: CASSSSVQETQYF.

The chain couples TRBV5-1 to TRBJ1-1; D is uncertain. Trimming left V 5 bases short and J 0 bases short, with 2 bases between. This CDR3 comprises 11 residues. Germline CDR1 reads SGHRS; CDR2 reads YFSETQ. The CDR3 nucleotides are TGCGCCAGCAGTATGAACACTGAAGCTTTCTTT. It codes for CASSMNTEAFF. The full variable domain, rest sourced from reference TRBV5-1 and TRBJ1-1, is KAGVTQTPRYLIKTRGQQVTLSCSPISGHRSVSWYQQTPGQGLQFLFEYFSETQRNKGNFPGRFSGRQFSNSRSEMNVSTLELGDSALYLCASSMNTEAFFGQGTRLTVV.

The CDR3 DNA sequence: TGCGCCAGCAGCCAAGAAGGACCCGGGGTAGAAAGGAACACTGAAGCTTTCTTT. It is translated as CASSQEGPGVERNTEAFF. The chain carries TRBV4-1 and TRBJ1-1; no clear D. This CDR3 region has 18 residues. V was clipped by 0 bases and J by 1 base, with 18 bases between them. In germline, CDR1 is MGHRA, CDR2 YSYEKL.

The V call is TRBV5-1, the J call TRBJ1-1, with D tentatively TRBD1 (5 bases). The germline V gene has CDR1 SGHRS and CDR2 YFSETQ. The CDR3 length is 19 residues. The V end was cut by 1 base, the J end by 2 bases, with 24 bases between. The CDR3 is CASSLFESIAGSPNTEAFF. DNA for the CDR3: TGCGCCAGCAGCTTGTTCGAGTCTATTGCAGGGTCGCCAAACACTGAAGCTTTCTTT.

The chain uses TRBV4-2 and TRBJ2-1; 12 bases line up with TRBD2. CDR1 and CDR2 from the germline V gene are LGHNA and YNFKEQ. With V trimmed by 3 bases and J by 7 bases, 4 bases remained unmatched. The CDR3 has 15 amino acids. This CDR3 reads CASSHGLAGRNEQFF. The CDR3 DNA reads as TGTGCCAGCAGCCACGGACTAGCGGGGAGGAATGAGCAGTTCTTC.

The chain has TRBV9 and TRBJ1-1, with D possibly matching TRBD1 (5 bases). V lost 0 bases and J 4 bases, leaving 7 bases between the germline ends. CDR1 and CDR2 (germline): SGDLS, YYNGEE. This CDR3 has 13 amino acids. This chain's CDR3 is CASSVADSTEAFF. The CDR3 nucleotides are TGTGCCAGCAGCGTAGCTGACAGCACTGAAGCTTTCTTT.

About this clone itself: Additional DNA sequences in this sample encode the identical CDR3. The CDR3 sequence is CASSLAGTGDSPLHF. DNA for the CDR3: TGCGCCAGCAGCTTAGCCGGGACAGGGGATTCACCCCTCCACTTT. The V and J genes are TRBV5-1 and TRBJ1-6; 10 bases line up with TRBD1. The CDR3 is made up of 15 amino acids. V lost 2 bases, J lost 8 bases, and 4 bases stayed unmatched. CDR1 is SGHRS, CDR2 YFSETQ, per germline.

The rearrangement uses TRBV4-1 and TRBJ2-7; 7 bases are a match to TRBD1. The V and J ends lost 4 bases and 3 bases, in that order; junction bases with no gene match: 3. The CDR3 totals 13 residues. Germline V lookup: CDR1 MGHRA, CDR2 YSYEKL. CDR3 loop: CASSLTGLYEQYF. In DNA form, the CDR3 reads TGCGCCAGCAGCCTGACAGGGCTCTACGAGCAGTACTTC.